This TCR beta chain was observed in a study of cytomegalovirus exposure and HLA in healthy donors. Per germline, CDR1 MNHNS and CDR2 SASEGT. The CDR3 totals 14 residues. Trimming removed 4 bases from V and 2 bases from J, with 12 bases in between. Study findings and constraints: A list of 150 or so TCR beta chains associated with cytomegalovirus was given.

As for this clone: Antigen specificity is unknown.

Separate from the roughly 700-subject first cohort was the 120-subject validation cohort, to which the donors belonged. The table came from immunoSEQ multiplex PCR; TCRdb's copy has only in-frame clones and leaves some out. The sample carries 120,000 or so clones, about 90% recorded once. The receptor was derived from a woman younger than 35 in good health and CMV-seronegative. The V call is TRBV6-1, the J call TRBJ2-7; a weak D match, TRBD1 (5 bases). Specimen: PBMCs. The CDR3 DNA reads TGTGCCAGCAGTGTCTCGACAGATACCTACGAGCAGTACTTC. Translating it yields CASSVSTDTYEQYF.